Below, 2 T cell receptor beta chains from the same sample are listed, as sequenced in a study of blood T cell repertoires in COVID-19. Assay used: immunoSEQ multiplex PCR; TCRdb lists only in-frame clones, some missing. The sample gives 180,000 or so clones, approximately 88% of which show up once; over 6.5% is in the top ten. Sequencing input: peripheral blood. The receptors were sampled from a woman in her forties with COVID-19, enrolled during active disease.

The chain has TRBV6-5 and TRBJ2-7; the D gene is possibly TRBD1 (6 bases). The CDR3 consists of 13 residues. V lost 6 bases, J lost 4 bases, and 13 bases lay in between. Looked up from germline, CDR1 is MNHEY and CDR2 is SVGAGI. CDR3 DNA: TGTGCCAGCAGATTACAGGGTCTGTACGAGCAGTACTTC. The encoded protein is CASRLQGLYEQYF.

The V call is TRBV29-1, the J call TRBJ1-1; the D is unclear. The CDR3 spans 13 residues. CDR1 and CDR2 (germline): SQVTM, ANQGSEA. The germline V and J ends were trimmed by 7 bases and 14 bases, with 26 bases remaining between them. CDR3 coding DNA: TGCAGCGCCACTGGCCTTCGTAACACTGAGGCGTTCTTT. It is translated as CSATGLRNTEAFF.